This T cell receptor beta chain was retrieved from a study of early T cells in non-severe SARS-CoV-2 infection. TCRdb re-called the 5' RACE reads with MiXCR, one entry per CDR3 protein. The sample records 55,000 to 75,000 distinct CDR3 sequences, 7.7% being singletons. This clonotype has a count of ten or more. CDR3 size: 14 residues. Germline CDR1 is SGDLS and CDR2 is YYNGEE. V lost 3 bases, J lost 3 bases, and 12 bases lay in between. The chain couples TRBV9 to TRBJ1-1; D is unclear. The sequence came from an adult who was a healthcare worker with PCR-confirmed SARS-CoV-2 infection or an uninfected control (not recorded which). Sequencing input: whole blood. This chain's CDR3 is CASSADGFYTEAFF. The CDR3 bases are TGTGCCAGCAGCGCGGATGGGTTCTACACTGAAGCTTTCTTT.